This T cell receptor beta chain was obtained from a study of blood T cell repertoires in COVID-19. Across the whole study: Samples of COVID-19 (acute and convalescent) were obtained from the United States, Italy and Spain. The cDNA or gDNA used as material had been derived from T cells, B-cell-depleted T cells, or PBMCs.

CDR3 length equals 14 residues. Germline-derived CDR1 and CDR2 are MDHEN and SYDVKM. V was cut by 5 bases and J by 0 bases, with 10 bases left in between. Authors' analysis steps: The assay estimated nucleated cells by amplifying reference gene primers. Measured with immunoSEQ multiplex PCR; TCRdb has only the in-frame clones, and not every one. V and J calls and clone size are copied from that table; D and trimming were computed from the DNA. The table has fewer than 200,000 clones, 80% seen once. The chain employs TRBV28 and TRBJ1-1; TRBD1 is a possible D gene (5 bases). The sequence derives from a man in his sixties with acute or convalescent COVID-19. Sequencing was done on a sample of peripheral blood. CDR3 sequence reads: CASSRGSMNTEAFF. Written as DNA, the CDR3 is TGTGCCAGCAGTCGGGGGAGCATGAACACTGAAGCTTTCTTT.